These 24 T cell receptor beta chains were all obtained from the same sample, sequenced in a study of blood T cells in healthy people across ages. Sample-barcoded 5' priming and a J-beta primer mix drove a second PCR of roughly 6 to 12 cycles. TCRdb passed the 5' RACE reads through MiXCR, listing each CDR3 protein once. The sample yields some 700,000 distinct CDR3 sequences, roughly 43% seen once. Sample: blood. The receptors stem from a woman aged 60-75 years in good health.

With regard to this clonotype: A much larger clone sits a single nucleotide away, making a read error possible. The chain carries TRBV6-2 or TRBV6-3 and TRBJ2-5; unclear D gene. This CDR3 is built from 17 residues. CDR1 is MNHEY and CDR2 is SVGEGT in the germline V gene. The CDR3 reads CASSFKSARSPGEAQYF. The CDR3 DNA follows: TGTGCCAGCAGTTTTAAGTCGGCAAGGAGCCCCGGAGAGGCCCAGTACTTC.

This clonotype was recorded at least ten times. V gene TRBV11-2 combines with J gene TRBJ2-7; D unclear. Germline V gene data show CDR1 as SGHAT and CDR2 as FQNNGV. The CDR3 runs to 11 residues. The ends were cut back, 6 bases at V and 3 bases at J, with 6 bases in the middle. CDR3 loop: CASSYIYEQYF. In DNA, the CDR3 is TGTGCCAGCAGTTACATCTACGAGCAGTACTTC.

The chain is built from TRBV6-1 and TRBJ1-1; 8 nucleotides align to TRBD1. This CDR3 is 15 amino acids long. Germline CDR1 and CDR2: MNHNS and SASEGT. Losses at the gene ends were 7 bases for V and 0 bases for J; bases not matched to a gene: 7. The CDR3 sequence: CASNMETGVNTEAFF. The CDR3 region has the DNA TGTGCCAGCAACATGGAGACAGGGGTGAACACTGAAGCTTTCTTT.

J is TRBJ1-5 and V is TRBV20-1; D is uncertain. Germline loops: CDR1 DFQATT, CDR2 SNEGSKA (reference sequence). The V end was cut by 1 base, the J end by 2 bases, with 15 bases between. The CDR3 covers 16 residues. The CDR3 loop is CSARGLGVSGNQPQHF. The CDR3 coding sequence is TGCAGTGCTAGAGGGCTTGGGGTTTCGGGCAATCAGCCCCAGCATTTT.

The CDR3 DNA reads TGTGCCAGCAGCTTAGCGTCGACTAGCAATGAGCAGTTCTTC. It is translated as CASSLASTSNEQFF. This chain connects TRBV13 to TRBJ2-1; D may be TRBD2 (6 bases). The CDR3 is made up of 14 amino acids. Germline V gene lookup returns CDR1 PRHDT and CDR2 FYEKMQ (reference sequence). Trimming cost V 1 base and J 6 bases, with 10 bases left between them.

The chain employs TRBV6-1 and TRBJ2-7, with 8 bases that match TRBD1. The CDR3 sequence is 14 residues long. Germline assignment: CDR1 MNHNS and CDR2 SASEGT. Trimming at V came to 7 bases and at J to 4 bases, leaving 9 bases not matched to a gene. The CDR3 spells CASIETRGLYEQYF. Here the CDR3 DNA reads TGTGCCAGCATCGAAACCAGGGGGCTGTACGAGCAGTACTTC.

The table lists this clonotype with a few counts. This chain connects TRBV6-5 to TRBJ2-5, with D unclear. The CDR3 covers 14 residues. CDR1 is MNHEY, CDR2 SVGAGI, per germline. V lost 2 bases to trimming and J lost 9 bases, with 16 bases between them. This CDR3 is CASSYARHSGAQYF. The CDR3 DNA reads as TGTGCCAGCAGTTACGCCAGACACTCTGGGGCCCAGTACTTC.

The chain is built from TRBV11-2 and TRBJ2-1; 9 bases line up with TRBD1. CDR3 length: 16 residues. V lost 4 bases and J lost 4; bases outside the gene matches: 8. Germline assignment: CDR1 SGHAT and CDR2 FQNNGV. The CDR3 DNA follows: TGTGCCAGCAGCTCCTACAGGGGGCTGGGGTACAATGAGCAGTTCTTC. Amino acids: CASSSYRGLGYNEQFF. Combining the CDR3 with reference TRBV11-2 and TRBJ2-1 gives the whole variable domain EAGVAQSPRYKIIEKRQSVAFWCNPISGHATLYWYQQILGQGPKLLIQFQNNGVVDDSQLPKDRFSAERLKGVDSTLKIQPAKLEDSAVYLCASSSYRGLGYNEQFFGPGTRLTVL.

This rearrangement joins TRBV5-5 to TRBJ2-1; 7 bases fit TRBD1. The germline gives CDR1 SGHKS, CDR2 YYEKEE (reference sequence). The junction had 13 bases not matched to a gene; V was cut back by 1 base and J by 6 bases. This CDR3 has 17 residues. The CDR3 reads CASSLFGTVVTGNEQFF. CDR3 nucleotide sequence: TGTGCCAGCAGCTTGTTCGGGACAGTCGTTACGGGCAATGAGCAGTTCTTC.

The sample holds a few counts of this clonotype. This may stem from a read error, because a much larger clone lies one nucleotide away. The chain uses TRBV29-1 and TRBJ2-7; TRBD1 or TRBD2 may be the D gene (6 bases each). V lost 7 bases and J lost 3, with 10 bases in between. This CDR3 has 11 amino acids. Germline V gene data show CDR1 as SQVTM and CDR2 as ANQGSEA. The CDR3 DNA sequence: TGCAGCGGTAAGGGGGGCTACGAGCAGTACTTC. Its protein is CSGKGGYEQYF.

This clonotype was seen only a few times. The V call is TRBV12-3 or TRBV12-4, the J call TRBJ2-7; D ambiguous. With 3 bases removed from V and 0 bases from J, the gap between germline ends came to 12 bases. The CDR3 totals 15 residues. Here the CDR3 DNA reads TGTGCCAGCAGTTTTTTCGGGTCGTCCTCCTACGAGCAGTACTTC. It is translated as CASSFFGSSSYEQYF.

Points on this clonotype: A much larger clone differs by one base, so this may be a read error. The chain carries TRBV29-1 and TRBJ2-5; TRBD2 aligns across 7 bases. This CDR3 contains 13 residues. Losses at the gene ends were 5 bases for V and 5 bases for J; bases not matched to a gene: 8. The germline V gene has CDR1 SQVTM and CDR2 ANQGSEA. The CDR3 reads CSVTAGVRETQYF. The CDR3 nucleotides read TGCAGCGTTACCGCGGGAGTAAGGGAGACCCAGTACTTC.

This clonotype showed up just once. This chain connects TRBV5-1 to TRBJ1-5; D unresolved. V dropped 3 bases and J dropped 3 bases, with 13 bases sitting between them. Germline assignment: CDR1 SGHRS and CDR2 YFSETQ. The CDR3 runs to 15 residues. DNA for the CDR3: TGCGCCAGCAGCTCGGAGGGTCAGTACAATCAGCCCCAGCATTTT. Amino acid sequence: CASSSEGQYNQPQHF.

This chain links TRBV18 with TRBJ2-6; possible D gene TRBD2, 5 bases. Germline V gene sequence: CDR1 KGHSH, CDR2 LQKENI. The CDR3 has 17 amino acids. Trimming cost V 3 bases and J 0 bases, with 12 bases left between them. The CDR3 bases are TGTGCCAGCTCACCTGCCCCGGGGAGCTCTGGGGCCAACGTCCTGACTTTC. Translation gives CASSPAPGSSGANVLTF.

The table lists this clonotype with a count of one. The chain uses TRBV28 and TRBJ2-7, with TRBD2 matching over 11 bases. V was pared by 5 bases and J by 5 bases, with 11 bases of the junction left unmatched. This CDR3 contains 16 residues. Germline-derived CDR1 and CDR2 are MDHEN and SYDVKM. The CDR3 DNA reads as TGTGCCAGCAGTCAGCCGGGACTAGCGGAATATGACGAGCAGTACTTC. Translating it yields CASSQPGLAEYDEQYF. The whole variable domain, remainder taken from reference TRBV28 and TRBJ2-7, is DVKVTQSSRYLVKRTGEKVFLECVQDMDHENMFWYRQDPGLGLRLIYFSYDVKMKEKGDIPEGYSVSREKKERFSLILESASTNQTSMYLCASSQPGLAEYDEQYFGPGTRLTVT.

This clonotype was recorded once. The CDR3 bases are TGCGCCAGCAGCCCCAGCCCGGCGGGAGTGGCCGGGGAGCTGTTTTTT. It encodes CASSPSPAGVAGELFF. The V gene is TRBV4-3, the J gene TRBJ2-2; 7 bases line up with TRBD2. This CDR3 has 16 residues. V shed 4 bases, J shed 6 bases, and the junction held 11 bases outside the gene matches. Germline V gene data show CDR1 as LGHNA and CDR2 as YSLEER.

The chain couples TRBV5-4 to TRBJ2-5, with a possible D match to TRBD1 (5 bases). CDR3 length: 12 residues. Trimming took 7 bases from V and 11 from J, leaving 18 bases between them. The germline gives CDR1 SGHNT, CDR2 YYREEE (reference sequence). CDR3 nucleotide sequence: TGTGCCAGCGGGTGGGGCTCGGATGGGCAGTACTTC. Its translation is CASGWGSDGQYF.

The chain joins TRBV19 to TRBJ2-7; 9 positions match TRBD1. The DNA end is more similar to TRBJ2-5, so the J call may be wrong. The CDR3 is made up of 16 amino acids. Per the germline V gene, CDR1 is LNHDA and CDR2 is SQIVND (reference sequence). The CDR3 reads CASSTPRTGEEETQYF. The DNA for the CDR3 is TGTGCCAGTAGTACCCCCAGGACAGGGGAAGAAGAGACCCAGTACTTC.

This clonotype was counted many times. A read error may be the cause here, since a much bigger clone is one base away. This chain uses TRBV5-1 with TRBJ2-3; TRBD2 matches 12 bases. This CDR3 spans 15 amino acids. Germline CDR1 reads SGHRS; CDR2 reads YFSETQ. The DNA for the CDR3 is TGTGCCAGCAGCCCCGGGACTAGCGGGCTAGATACGCAGTATTTT. It encodes CASSPGTSGLDTQYF.

This chain connects TRBV28 to TRBJ2-7; weak D call: TRBD1 (6 bases). The germline CDR1 and CDR2 sequences are MDHEN and SYDVKM. With 5 bases removed from V and 6 bases from J, the gap between germline ends came to 20 bases. The CDR3 is 15 residues long. The CDR3 coding sequence is TGTGCCAGCAGTGCCAGTGGGGGCGCGAAGGGCGAGCAGTACTTC. This translates into CASSASGGAKGEQYF.

Comment on this clonotype: A read error may account for a junction end that differs from germline. The gene calls are TRBV5-1 and TRBJ2-1, with TRBD2 identical over 13 bases. From germline, CDR1 is SGHRS and CDR2 YFSETQ. The CDR3 is made up of 17 amino acids. The CDR3 region has the DNA TGCGCCAGCAGCGAAACTAGCGGGGGGGCTTCCTACAATAAGCAGTTCTTC. It codes for CASSETSGGASYNKQFF.

The chain recombines TRBV2 with TRBJ2-3; D remains ambiguous. The CDR3 has 11 residues. The germline V and J ends were trimmed by 8 bases and 5 bases, with 8 bases remaining between them. The germline V gene has CDR1 SNHLY and CDR2 FYNNEI. The CDR3 region has the DNA TGTGCCAGCGGTGTTGGAGATACGCAGTATTTT. Translation: CASGVGDTQYF.

This clonotype was detected ten times or more. The chain combines TRBV29-1 with TRBJ2-7, with D uncertain. Trimming stripped 1 base from V and 6 bases from J, with 13 bases between. CDR1 and CDR2 (germline): SQVTM, ANQGSEA. CDR3 size: 13 residues. The CDR3 coding sequence is TGCAGCGTTGAAGGCACGGGCCTAAGCGAGCAGTACTTC. It codes for CSVEGTGLSEQYF.

This clonotype was counted between two and nine times. The CDR3 loop is CASSLIAGHHNEQFF. CDR3 nucleotides: TGCGCCAGCAGCTTGATCGCTGGACACCACAATGAGCAGTTCTTC. This chain uses TRBV5-1 with TRBJ2-1; D is perhaps TRBD1 (5 bases). In germline, CDR1 is SGHRS, CDR2 YFSETQ. The CDR3 spans 15 residues. V was trimmed by 1 base and J by 5 bases, leaving 13 bases between them.